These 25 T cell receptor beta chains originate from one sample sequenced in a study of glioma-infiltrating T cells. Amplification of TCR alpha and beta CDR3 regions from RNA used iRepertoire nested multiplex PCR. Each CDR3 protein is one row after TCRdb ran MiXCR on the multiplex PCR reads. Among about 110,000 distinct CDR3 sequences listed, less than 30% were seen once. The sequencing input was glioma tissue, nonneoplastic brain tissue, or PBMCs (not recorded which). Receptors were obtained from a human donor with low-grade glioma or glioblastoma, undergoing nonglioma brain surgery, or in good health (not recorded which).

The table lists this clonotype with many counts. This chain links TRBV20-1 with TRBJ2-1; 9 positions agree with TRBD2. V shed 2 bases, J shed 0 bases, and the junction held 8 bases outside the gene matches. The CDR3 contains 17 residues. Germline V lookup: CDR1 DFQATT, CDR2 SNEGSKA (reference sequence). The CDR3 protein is CSARWPSGASSYNEQFF. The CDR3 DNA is TGCAGTGCTAGATGGCCTAGCGGGGCGAGCTCCTACAATGAGCAGTTCTTC.

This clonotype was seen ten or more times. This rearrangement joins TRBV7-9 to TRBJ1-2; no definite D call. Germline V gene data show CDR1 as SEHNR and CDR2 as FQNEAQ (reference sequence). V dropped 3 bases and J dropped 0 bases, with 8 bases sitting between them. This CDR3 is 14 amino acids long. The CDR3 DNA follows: TGTGCCAGCAGCTTTGGCGGACCTAACTATGGCTACACCTTC. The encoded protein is CASSFGGPNYGYTF. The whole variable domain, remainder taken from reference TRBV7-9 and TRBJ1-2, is DTGVSQNPRHKITKRGQNVTFRCDPISEHNRLYWYRQTLGQGPEFLTYFQNEAQLEKSRLLSDRFSAERPKGSFSTLEIQRTEQGDSAMYLCASSFGGPNYGYTFGSGTRLTVV.

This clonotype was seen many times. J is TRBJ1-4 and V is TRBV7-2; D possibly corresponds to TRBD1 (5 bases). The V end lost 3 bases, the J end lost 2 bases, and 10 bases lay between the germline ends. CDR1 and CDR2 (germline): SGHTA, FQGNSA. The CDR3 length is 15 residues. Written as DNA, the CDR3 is TGTGCCAGCAGCTTCGGGGGAACGACTAATGAAAAACTGTTTTTT. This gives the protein CASSFGGTTNEKLFF.

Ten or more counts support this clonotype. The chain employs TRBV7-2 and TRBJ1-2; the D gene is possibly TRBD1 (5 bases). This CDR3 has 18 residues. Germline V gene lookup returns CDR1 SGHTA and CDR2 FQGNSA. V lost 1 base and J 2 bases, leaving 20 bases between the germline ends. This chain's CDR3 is CASSLVGSGDPPNYGYTF. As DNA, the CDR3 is TGTGCCAGCAGCTTAGTGGGATCTGGGGACCCCCCGAACTATGGCTACACCTTC.

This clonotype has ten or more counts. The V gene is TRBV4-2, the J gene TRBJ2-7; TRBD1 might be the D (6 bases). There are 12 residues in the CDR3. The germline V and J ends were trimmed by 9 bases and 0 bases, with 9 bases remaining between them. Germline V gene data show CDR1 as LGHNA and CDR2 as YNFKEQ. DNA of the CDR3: TGTGCCAGTCAGGGGTTCTCCTACGAGCAGTACTTC. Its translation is CASQGFSYEQYF.

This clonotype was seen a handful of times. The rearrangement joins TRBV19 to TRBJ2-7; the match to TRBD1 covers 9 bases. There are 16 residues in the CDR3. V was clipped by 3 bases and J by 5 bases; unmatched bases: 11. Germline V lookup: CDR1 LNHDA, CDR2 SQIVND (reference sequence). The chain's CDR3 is CASSIYPGQGRHEQYF. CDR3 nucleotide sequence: TGTGCCAGTAGTATCTACCCGGGACAGGGAAGGCACGAGCAGTACTTC.

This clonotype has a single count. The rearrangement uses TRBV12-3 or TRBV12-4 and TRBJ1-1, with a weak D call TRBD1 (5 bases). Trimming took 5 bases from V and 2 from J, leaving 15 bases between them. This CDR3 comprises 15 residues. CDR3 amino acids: CASSKSGGGNTEAFF. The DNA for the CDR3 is TGTGCCAGCAGTAAAAGCGGGGGAGGTAACACTGAAGCTTTCTTT.

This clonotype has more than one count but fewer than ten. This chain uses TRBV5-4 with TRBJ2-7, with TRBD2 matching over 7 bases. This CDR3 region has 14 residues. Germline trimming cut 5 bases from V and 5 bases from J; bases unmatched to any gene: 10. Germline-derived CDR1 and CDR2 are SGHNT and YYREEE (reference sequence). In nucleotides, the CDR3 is TGTGCCAGCAGTCCCCGGGAGGTCAACCACGAGCAGTACTTC. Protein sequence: CASSPREVNHEQYF.

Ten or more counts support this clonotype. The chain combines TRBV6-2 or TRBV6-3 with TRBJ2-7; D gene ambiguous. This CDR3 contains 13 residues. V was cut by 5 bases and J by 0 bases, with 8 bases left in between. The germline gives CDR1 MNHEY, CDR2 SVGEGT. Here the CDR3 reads CASSQPPSYEQYF. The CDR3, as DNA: TGTGCCAGCAGTCAACCCCCCTCCTACGAGCAGTACTTC.

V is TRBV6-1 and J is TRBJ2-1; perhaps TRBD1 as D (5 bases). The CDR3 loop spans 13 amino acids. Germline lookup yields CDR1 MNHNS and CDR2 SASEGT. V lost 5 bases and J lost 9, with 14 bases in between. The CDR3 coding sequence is TGTGCCAGCAGTACCGCAGGGTCCTCTGAGCAGTTCTTC. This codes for CASSTAGSSEQFF.

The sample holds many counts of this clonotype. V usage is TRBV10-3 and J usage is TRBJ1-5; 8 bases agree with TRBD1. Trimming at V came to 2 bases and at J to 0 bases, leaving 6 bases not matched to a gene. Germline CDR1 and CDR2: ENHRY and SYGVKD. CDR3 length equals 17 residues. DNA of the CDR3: TGTGCCATCAGTGAGACGGGACAGGCGGCTAGCAATCAGCCCCAGCATTTT. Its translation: CAISETGQAASNQPQHF.

CDR3 amino acids: CSVEAINTEAFF. The CDR3 coding sequence is TGCAGCGTTGAGGCAATCAACACTGAAGCTTTCTTT. This chain links TRBV29-1 with TRBJ1-1; no firm D call. CDR1 SQVTM and CDR2 ANQGSEA come from the germline V gene. Deletions cut 3 bases from V and 2 bases from J, with 7 bases between. The CDR3 sequence is 12 residues long. The variable domain in full, with the rest retrieved from reference TRBV29-1 and TRBJ1-1, is SAVISQKPSRDICQRGTSLTIQCQVDSQVTMMFWYRQQPGQSLTLIATANQGSEATYESGFVIDKFPISRPNLTFSTLTVSNMSPEDSSIYLCSVEAINTEAFFGQGTRLTVV.

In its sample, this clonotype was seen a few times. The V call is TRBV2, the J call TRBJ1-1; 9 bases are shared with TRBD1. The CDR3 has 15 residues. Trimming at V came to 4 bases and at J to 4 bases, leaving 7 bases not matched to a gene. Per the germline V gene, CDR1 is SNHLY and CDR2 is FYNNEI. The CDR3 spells CASSGHRGRSTEAFF. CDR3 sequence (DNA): TGTGCCAGCAGTGGACACAGGGGGCGAAGCACTGAAGCTTTCTTT.

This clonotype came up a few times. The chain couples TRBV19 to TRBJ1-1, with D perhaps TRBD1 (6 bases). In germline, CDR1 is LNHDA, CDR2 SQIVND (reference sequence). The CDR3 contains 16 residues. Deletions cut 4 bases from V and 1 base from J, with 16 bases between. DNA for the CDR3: TGTGCCAGTAGTAAGGGGGATCGCGGTGGGAACACTGAAGCTTTCTTT. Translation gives CASSKGDRGGNTEAFF. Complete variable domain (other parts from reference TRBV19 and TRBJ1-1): DGGITQSPKYLFRKEGQNVTLSCEQNLNHDAMYWYRQDPGQGLRLIYYSQIVNDFQKGDIAEGYSVSREKKESFPLTVTSAQKNPTAFYLCASSKGDRGGNTEAFFGQGTRLTVV.

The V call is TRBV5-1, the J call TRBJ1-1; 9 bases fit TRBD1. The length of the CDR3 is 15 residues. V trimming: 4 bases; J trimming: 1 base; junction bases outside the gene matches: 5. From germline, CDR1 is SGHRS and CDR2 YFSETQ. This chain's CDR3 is CASSGGQGPNTEAFF. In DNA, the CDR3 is TGCGCCAGCAGCGGCGGACAGGGGCCGAACACTGAAGCTTTCTTT.

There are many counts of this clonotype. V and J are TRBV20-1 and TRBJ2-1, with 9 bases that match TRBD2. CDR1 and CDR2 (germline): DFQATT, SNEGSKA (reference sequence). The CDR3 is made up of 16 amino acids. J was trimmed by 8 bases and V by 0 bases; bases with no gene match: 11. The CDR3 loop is CSARDFLAGREDEQFF. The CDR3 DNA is TGCAGTGCTAGAGATTTCCTAGCGGGGAGGGAGGATGAGCAGTTCTTC.

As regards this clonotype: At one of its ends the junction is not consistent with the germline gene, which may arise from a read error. Here the CDR3 reads CSVVLGEYEQHF. In nucleotides, the CDR3 is TGCAGCGTTGTTCTCGGGGAATACGAGCAGCACTTC. V gene TRBV29-1 combines with J gene TRBJ2-7; a weak D match, TRBD2 (5 bases). The V gene's germline CDR1 is SQVTM and CDR2 ANQGSEA. This CDR3 has 12 amino acids.

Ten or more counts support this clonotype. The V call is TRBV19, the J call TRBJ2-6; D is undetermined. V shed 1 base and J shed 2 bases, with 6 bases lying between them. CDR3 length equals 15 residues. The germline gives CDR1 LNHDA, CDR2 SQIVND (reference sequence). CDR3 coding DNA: TGTGCCAGTAGTATAGTCGAAACTGGGGCCAACGTCCTGACTTTC. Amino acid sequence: CASSIVETGANVLTF.

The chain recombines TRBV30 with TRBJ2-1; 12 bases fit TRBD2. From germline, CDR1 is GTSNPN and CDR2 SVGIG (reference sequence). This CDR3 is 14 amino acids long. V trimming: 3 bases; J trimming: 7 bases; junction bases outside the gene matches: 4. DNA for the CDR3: TGTGCCTGGAGACTAGCGGGGGGAAGGAATGAGCAGTTCTTC. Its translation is CAWRLAGGRNEQFF.

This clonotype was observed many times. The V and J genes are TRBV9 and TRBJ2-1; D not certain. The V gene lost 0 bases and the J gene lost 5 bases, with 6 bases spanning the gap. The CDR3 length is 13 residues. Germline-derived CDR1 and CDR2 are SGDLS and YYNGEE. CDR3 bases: TGTGCCAGCAGCGTAGGCCCCGACAATGAGCAGTTCTTC. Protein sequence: CASSVGPDNEQFF.

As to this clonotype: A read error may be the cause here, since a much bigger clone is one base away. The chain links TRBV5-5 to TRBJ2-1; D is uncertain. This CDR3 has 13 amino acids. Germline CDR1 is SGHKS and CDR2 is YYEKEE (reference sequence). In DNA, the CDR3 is TGTGCCAGCAGCTTGGGATTCTACAATGAGCGGTTCTTC. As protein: CASSLGFYNERFF.

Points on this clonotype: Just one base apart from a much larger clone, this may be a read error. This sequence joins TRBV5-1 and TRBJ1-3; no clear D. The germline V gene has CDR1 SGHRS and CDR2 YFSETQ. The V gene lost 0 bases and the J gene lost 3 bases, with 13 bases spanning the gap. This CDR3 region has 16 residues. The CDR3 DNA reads TGCGCCAGCAGCTTGGCACCCGTTGACTTTGGAAACACCATATATTTT. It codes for CASSLAPVDFGNTIYF. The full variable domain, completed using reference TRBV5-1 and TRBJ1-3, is KAGVTQTPRYLIKTRGQQVTLSCSPISGHRSVSWYQQTPGQGLQFLFEYFSETQRNKGNFPGRFSGRQFSNSRSEMNVSTLELGDSALYLCASSLAPVDFGNTIYFGEGSWLTVV.

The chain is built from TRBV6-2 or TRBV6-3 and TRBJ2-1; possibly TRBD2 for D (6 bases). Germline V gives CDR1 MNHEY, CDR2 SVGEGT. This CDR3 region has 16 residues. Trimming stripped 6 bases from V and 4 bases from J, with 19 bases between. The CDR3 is CASSLLASGPYNEQFF. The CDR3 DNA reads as TGTGCCAGCAGCTTACTAGCAAGCGGGCCGTACAATGAGCAGTTCTTC.

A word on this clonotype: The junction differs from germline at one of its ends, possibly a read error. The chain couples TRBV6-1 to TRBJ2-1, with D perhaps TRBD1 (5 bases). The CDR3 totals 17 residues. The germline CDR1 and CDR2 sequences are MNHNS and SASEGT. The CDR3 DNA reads TGTGCCAGCACCATGACAGATGACATCTATAGCCACAATGAGCAGCTCTTC. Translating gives CASTMTDDIYSHNEQLF.

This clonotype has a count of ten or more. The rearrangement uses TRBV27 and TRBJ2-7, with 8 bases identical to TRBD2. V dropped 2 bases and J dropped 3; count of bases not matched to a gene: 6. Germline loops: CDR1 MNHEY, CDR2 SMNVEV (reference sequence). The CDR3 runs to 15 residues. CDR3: CASSLQGTRLYEQYF. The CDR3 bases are TGTGCCAGCAGTTTACAGGGGACTAGACTCTACGAGCAGTACTTC.